The entry below describes one TCR beta chain. Reverse transcription of roughly 0.45 to 1 ug RNA used random hexamers. The CDR3 of TCR beta was amplified by immunoSEQ multiplex PCR across 54 Vbeta and 13 Jbeta. MiXCR was run by TCRdb on the immunoSEQ multiplex PCR reads, yielding one entry per CDR3 protein. The sample consists of approximately 160,000 distinct CDR3 sequences, just over 90% of them appearing once. The sample comes from a study of CD8 T cells in Susac syndrome. V was clipped by 7 bases and J by 6 bases; unmatched bases: 6. Germline CDR1 reads SQVTM; CDR2 reads ANQGSEA. This CDR3 spans 14 amino acids. The authors carried out high-throughput sequencing of TCR beta. They applied it to CD8+ and CD4+ T cells obtained from blood. Healthy donors were controls matched for age and sex. The CD8+ and CD4+ T cells were isolated magnetically using a negative isolation approach, whereas the TEMRA cells were enriched by FACS.

This TCR derives from a human donor in good health. Sequencing was done on a sample of CD4+ T cells from PBMCs. The chain combines TRBV29-1 with TRBJ2-1, with TRBD2 matching over 13 bases. The CDR3 here is CSAKGLAGFNEQFF. The CDR3 region has the DNA TGCAGCGCTAAGGGACTAGCGGGGTTCAATGAGCAGTTCTTC.